The TCR beta chain described here comes from a study of vaccination and CD4 T cells after COVID-19. For this clonotype: Its specificity is not known.

Stated treatment: approximately 11-day PBMC culture with coronavirus spike peptide pools or control peptides (ViraFEST assay). Germline lookup yields CDR1 MNHEY and CDR2 SMNVEV (reference sequence). There are 12 residues in the CDR3. V was clipped by 6 bases and J by 6 bases, with 11 bases between them. Sequenced with the Oncomine TCR Beta short-read assay was DNA taken from cultured CD4+ T cells. TCRdb reanalysed the PCR reads using MiXCR and keeps one entry per CDR3 protein. The table has under 20,000 distinct CDR3 sequences, approximately 70% seen once. This clonotype originated in a human donor who had recovered from COVID-19. Input material: CD4+ T cells from blood, cultured in vitro. The chain uses TRBV27 and TRBJ1-2; the D gene is possibly TRBD1 (5 bases). The CDR3 loop reads CASSSRGDGYTF. In nucleotides, the CDR3 is TGTGCCAGCAGCTCGAGAGGGGATGGCTACACCTTC.